The entry below gives a single TCR beta chain sequence along with its context. Assay used: immunoSEQ multiplex PCR; TCRdb lists only in-frame clones, some missing. The table lists roughly 200,000 clones, around 80% of them singletons. This sample is drawn from a study of blood T cell repertoires in COVID-19. This CDR3 has 19 residues. Input material: peripheral blood. V usage is TRBV21-1 and J usage is TRBJ2-3; the D segment call TRBD2 is taken from the table without a DNA check. TRBV21-1 is a documented pseudogene. This sequence originates from a woman aged 40-49 years with COVID-19, enrolled during active disease. The CDR3 loop is CALSPPPIAGEGFTDTQYF. As DNA, the CDR3 is TGTGCTCTTTCTCCCCCCCCAATAGCGGGAGAGGGGTTCACAGATACGCAGTATTTT.